Below are 27 T cell receptor beta chains sequenced from a single sample in a study of graft-versus-host responses after intestinal transplantation. Assay: immunoSEQ multiplex PCR; the TCRdb copy retains only in-frame clones and omits some. This table holds 9,000 to 10,000 clones, 65% to 90% found once. To release intraepithelial and lamina propria lymphocytes, the graft tissue was processed. This material consisted of ileum tissue, taken less than 850 days after intestinal transplantation. The origin of the receptors is a human patient who received an intestinal transplant, so some T cells may come from the graft donor.

This clone was observed a few times. The chain couples TRBV6-1 to TRBJ1-5; 11 bases line up with TRBD1. J gave up 6 bases and V 1 base, and 2 bases lay outside the gene matches. This CDR3 comprises 15 residues. Germline assignment: CDR1 MNHNS and CDR2 SASEGT. The CDR3 DNA reads TGTGCCAGCAGTGAAGAGGGACAGGGGGTTCAGCCCCAGCATTTT. It translates to CASSEEGQGVQPQHF.

The gene calls are TRBV19 and TRBJ2-1; tentatively, D is TRBD2 (5 bases). The CDR3 length is 18 residues. Germline CDR1 is LNHDA and CDR2 is SQIVND (reference sequence). V was pared by 7 bases and J by 2 bases, with 24 bases between. This CDR3 is CASTPEAWRAPTYNEQFF. In DNA form, the CDR3 reads TGTGCCAGTACCCCGGAGGCGTGGCGAGCGCCTACCTACAATGAGCAGTTCTTC. The whole variable domain, filled in from reference TRBV19 and TRBJ2-1, reads DGGITQSPKYLFRKEGQNVTLSCEQNLNHDAMYWYRQDPGQGLRLIYYSQIVNDFQKGDIAEGYSVSREKKESFPLTVTSAQKNPTAFYLCASTPEAWRAPTYNEQFFGPGTRLTVL.

The chain employs TRBV11-2 and TRBJ2-4; D may be TRBD1 (5 bases). V was trimmed by 3 bases and J by 13 bases, leaving 10 bases between them. This CDR3 has 11 amino acids. CDR1 is SGHAT and CDR2 is FQNNGV in the germline V gene. For the CDR3, the DNA is TGTGCCAGCAGCTTCGGCGACAGACAGTACTTC. Translating it yields CASSFGDRQYF.

The chain employs TRBV13 and TRBJ2-5, with 8 bases lining up with TRBD2. The J segment lost 0 bases and the V segment lost 5 bases, leaving 14 bases of the junction unmatched. Germline lookup yields CDR1 PRHDT and CDR2 FYEKMQ (reference sequence). The CDR3 is made up of 18 amino acids. The DNA of the CDR3 is TGTGCCAGCAGCCTCCCCCTGACTAGCGCACAGTACCAAGAGACCCAGTACTTC. As protein: CASSLPLTSAQYQETQYF.

About this clone itself: The junction and the germline gene differ at one end; a read error may be behind it. The chain has TRBV5-1 and TRBJ2-3, with D uncertain. The CDR3 is 11 amino acids. Germline lookup yields CDR1 SGHRS and CDR2 YFSETQ. CDR3 sequence reads: CASSLRYTQYF. The CDR3, as DNA: TGTGCCAGCAGCTTGCGATATACGCAGTATTTT.

There are a few counts of this clone. The genes are TRBV11-1 and TRBJ2-3; D unresolved. Trimming pared 5 bases from V and 2 bases from J, leaving 14 bases between. Germline CDR1 is SGHAT and CDR2 is FQDESV (reference sequence). This CDR3 comprises 15 residues. CDR3 region: CASSPIPVITDTQYF. The CDR3, as DNA: TGTGCCAGCAGCCCTATCCCAGTAATCACAGATACGCAGTATTTT.

The chain employs TRBV30 and TRBJ2-5, with 7 nucleotides matching TRBD1. The CDR3 has 13 residues. Germline values: CDR1 GTSNPN, CDR2 SVGIG (reference sequence). Unmatched junction bases numbered 4, after V lost 5 bases and J lost 1 base. CDR3 sequence: CAWGDRVQETQYF. Here the CDR3 DNA reads TGTGCCTGGGGTGACAGGGTCCAAGAGACCCAGTACTTC.

The chain carries TRBV9 and TRBJ2-7; 8 bases are shared with TRBD2. Germline-derived CDR1 and CDR2 are SGDLS and YYNGEE. The CDR3 covers 15 residues. J lost 0 bases, V lost 0 bases, and 2 bases had no gene match. CDR3 nucleotide sequence: TGTGCCAGCAGCGTAGCGGCGGGGGGCTCCTACGAGCAGTACTTC. Protein sequence: CASSVAAGGSYEQYF.

This chain's CDR3 is CASSQHNRRQGGGITDTQYF. The CDR3 DNA is TGTGCCAGCAGCCAACACAACAGGCGGCAGGGGGGCGGGATCACAGATACGCAGTATTTT. The rearrangement links TRBV21-1 to TRBJ2-3; the table's D call of TRBD1 was not tested on the DNA. TRBV21-1 is a listed pseudogene. The CDR3 consists of 20 residues.

This rearrangement joins TRBV29-1 to TRBJ2-7; D is unclear. V gave up 3 bases and J gave up 3 bases, with 6 bases separating them. This CDR3 has 11 amino acids. Looked up from germline, CDR1 is SQVTM and CDR2 is ANQGSEA. CDR3 amino acids: CSVDSGYEQYF. The CDR3 bases are TGCAGCGTTGACTCTGGCTACGAGCAGTACTTC.

V gene TRBV7-2 combines with J gene TRBJ1-2; D remains unclear. CDR1 SGHTA and CDR2 FQGNSA come from the germline V gene. This CDR3 contains 14 residues. The V and J ends lost 5 bases and 4 bases respectively, with 14 bases between them. The CDR3 here is CASSPVERTYGYTF. CDR3 DNA sequence: TGTGCCAGCAGCCCCGTCGAGAGAACCTATGGCTACACCTTC.

This chain connects TRBV4-2 to TRBJ2-7, with D hard to call. V was trimmed by 0 bases and J by 3 bases, leaving 9 bases between them. The length of the CDR3 is 14 residues. The germline V gene encodes CDR1 LGHNA and CDR2 YNFKEQ. This chain's CDR3 is CASSQEKGFYEQYF. CDR3 DNA: TGTGCCAGCAGCCAAGAGAAAGGGTTCTACGAGCAGTACTTC.

This clone was found once. The chain employs TRBV27 and TRBJ1-6, with 8 nucleotides matching TRBD1. The CDR3 is 14 amino acids. J lost 10 bases, V lost 6 bases, and 8 bases had no gene match. The germline V gene has CDR1 MNHEY and CDR2 SMNVEV (reference sequence). The CDR3 region has the DNA TGTGCCAGCAGCCTCAGGGGGCCAGGGTCACCCCTCCACTTT. Protein product: CASSLRGPGSPLHF.

The chain recombines TRBV9 with TRBJ2-7; 8 bases match TRBD1. The V segment lost 4 bases and the J segment 6 bases; nucleotides outside the gene matches: 12. Germline loops: CDR1 SGDLS, CDR2 YYNGEE. CDR3 length: 15 amino acids. CDR3 loop: CASSKQGGAWGEQYF. The CDR3 region has the DNA TGTGCCAGCAGCAAACAGGGGGGTGCCTGGGGCGAGCAGTACTTC.

The rearrangement links TRBV19 to TRBJ1-5; 7 positions agree with TRBD1. The CDR3 has 14 amino acids. In germline, CDR1 is LNHDA, CDR2 SQIVND (reference sequence). Trimming cost V 5 bases and J 0 bases; bases outside gene matches: 1. Written as DNA, the CDR3 is TGTGCCAGTAGTGGGACAGTTAGCAATCAGCCCCAGCATTTT. Amino acid sequence: CASSGTVSNQPQHF.

The chain joins TRBV5-6 to TRBJ1-1; D is uncertain. The germline CDR1 and CDR2 sequences are SGHDT and YYEEEE. Deletions cut 0 bases from V and 2 bases from J, with 8 bases between. The CDR3 has 14 amino acids. The CDR3 DNA follows: TGTGCCAGCAGCTTGGGCAGAATAAACACTGAAGCTTTCTTT. It codes for CASSLGRINTEAFF.

The rearrangement joins TRBV5-4 to TRBJ1-1; D perhaps matches TRBD1 (5 bases). The V end lost 8 bases, the J end lost 3 bases, and 8 bases lay between the germline ends. The germline CDR1 and CDR2 sequences are SGHNT and YYREEE (reference sequence). CDR3 length: 11 residues. In nucleotides, the CDR3 is TGTGCCAGTCGGGACCACACTGAAGCTTTCTTT. Its translation is CASRDHTEAFF.

V usage is TRBV5-1 and J usage is TRBJ1-1; D gene unclear. Deletions cut 7 bases from V and 1 base from J, with 11 bases between. Germline lookup yields CDR1 SGHRS and CDR2 YFSETQ. This CDR3 has 13 residues. This CDR3 reads CASRITKNTEAFF. CDR3 bases: TGCGCCAGCCGGATTACGAAGAACACTGAAGCTTTCTTT.

The CDR3 sequence is CASTQGIYSADTQYF. CDR3 nucleotides: TGTGCCAGCACACAGGGGATTTATAGCGCAGATACGCAGTATTTT. The V gene is TRBV11-2, the J gene TRBJ2-3; 7 bases line up with TRBD1. The germline V gene encodes CDR1 SGHAT and CDR2 FQNNGV. The CDR3 loop spans 15 amino acids. V gave up 7 bases and J gave up 4 bases; unmatched junction bases: 11.

The chain links TRBV2 to TRBJ1-1, with a possible D match to TRBD1 (6 bases). Trimming left V 6 bases short and J 1 base short, with 15 bases between. The germline CDR1 and CDR2 sequences are SNHLY and FYNNEI. This CDR3 is built from 15 residues. The CDR3 DNA follows: TGTGCCAGCAGCCGAAACAGGGACTCGAACACTGAAGCTTTCTTT. The encoded protein is CASSRNRDSNTEAFF.

V usage is TRBV5-4 and J usage is TRBJ1-1; D is ambiguous. The V gene lost 7 bases and the J gene lost 0 bases, with 13 bases spanning the gap. There are 14 residues in the CDR3. Germline V lookup: CDR1 SGHNT, CDR2 YYREEE (reference sequence). This CDR3 is CASSPGSMNTEAFF. The DNA of the CDR3 is TGTGCCAGCTCCCCGGGCTCTATGAACACTGAAGCTTTCTTT.

This clone is a singleton in its sample. The junction differs from germline at one of its ends, possibly a read error. This sequence joins TRBV6-5 and TRBJ1-1; D may be TRBD1 (6 bases). The CDR3 contains 12 residues. Germline CDR1 and CDR2: MNHEY and SVGAGI. The CDR3 nucleotides are TGTGCCAGCAGTTACTCGCAGGGGCTACTACTCTTT. Residues: CASSYSQGLLLF.

The V and J genes are TRBV2 and TRBJ2-3; 8 bases map to TRBD2. Germline V gene data show CDR1 as SNHLY and CDR2 as FYNNEI. The CDR3 has 14 residues. V trimming: 4 bases; J trimming: 6 bases; junction bases outside the gene matches: 6. The CDR3 DNA reads TGTGCCAGCAGTGCGGGACTAGTCGTCGATACGCAGTATTTT. Translating gives CASSAGLVVDTQYF.

The rearrangement joins TRBV6-1 to TRBJ2-5; 7 positions agree with TRBD2. The CDR3 runs 18 residues. V lost 0 bases to trimming and J lost 4 bases; unmatched junction nucleotides: 14. Germline lookup yields CDR1 MNHNS and CDR2 SASEGT. CDR3 nucleotide sequence: TGTGCCAGCAGTGAAGCCCCCGGACTAGGAGGGGCGGGAGAGACCCAGTACTTC. Its protein product is CASSEAPGLGGAGETQYF.

The chain uses TRBV6-5 and TRBJ2-1; the D is unclear. The CDR3 consists of 12 residues. Germline V CDR1 and CDR2: MNHEY, SVGAGI. The V end was cut by 4 bases, the J end by 7 bases, with 8 bases between. DNA for the CDR3: TGTGCCAGCAGTTCTTTCGTGAATGAGCAGTTCTTC. It codes for CASSSFVNEQFF.

This clone was recorded once. The chain couples TRBV27 to TRBJ1-6, with 7 bases that match TRBD1. There are 17 residues in the CDR3. Trimming removed 2 bases from V and 2 bases from J; junction bases left unmatched: 6. Germline V gives CDR1 MNHEY, CDR2 SMNVEV (reference sequence). The CDR3 loop reads CASSLVRGPPYNSPLHF. The CDR3 coding sequence is TGTGCCAGCAGTTTAGTAAGGGGGCCCCCCTATAATTCACCCCTCCACTTT.

The V and J genes are TRBV5-1 and TRBJ2-1, with D uncertain. This CDR3 region has 18 residues. V was pared by 3 bases and J by 0 bases, with 19 bases between. Germline CDR1 reads SGHRS; CDR2 reads YFSETQ. CDR3: CASSSGSGRQSSYNEQFF. For the CDR3, the DNA is TGCGCCAGCAGCTCCGGTTCGGGTCGCCAAAGCTCCTACAATGAGCAGTTCTTC.